The clone carrying this T cell receptor beta chain was detected a few times. Molecular barcoding with unique molecular identifiers was used for the TCRbeta library. TCRdb re-called the PCR reads through MiXCR, storing one row per CDR3 protein. The repertoire includes hundreds of thousands of distinct CDR3 sequences, around 16% of them detected once, and approximately 29% sits in the top ten. The CDR3 has 15 residues. V shed 7 bases and J shed 1 base, with 17 bases lying between them. Germline CDR1 and CDR2: SQVTM and ANQGSEA. This sample stems from a study of T-cell reconstitution after alpha-beta-depleted transplantation in children.

The sequences come from PBMCs, mostly from graft donor cells, collected 360 days after TCRalphabeta/CD19-depleted stem cell transplant. V usage is TRBV29-1 and J usage is TRBJ2-1, with D perhaps assigned TRBD1 or TRBD2 (6 bases each). The clonotype was recovered from a boy under two years old who had a stem cell transplant for Wiskott-Aldrich syndrome, so the T cells may come from the graft donor. Here the CDR3 DNA reads TGCAGCGCCAGTTTTGGGGGGCGATCCTACAATGAGCAGTTCTTC. Translating it yields CSASFGGRSYNEQFF.